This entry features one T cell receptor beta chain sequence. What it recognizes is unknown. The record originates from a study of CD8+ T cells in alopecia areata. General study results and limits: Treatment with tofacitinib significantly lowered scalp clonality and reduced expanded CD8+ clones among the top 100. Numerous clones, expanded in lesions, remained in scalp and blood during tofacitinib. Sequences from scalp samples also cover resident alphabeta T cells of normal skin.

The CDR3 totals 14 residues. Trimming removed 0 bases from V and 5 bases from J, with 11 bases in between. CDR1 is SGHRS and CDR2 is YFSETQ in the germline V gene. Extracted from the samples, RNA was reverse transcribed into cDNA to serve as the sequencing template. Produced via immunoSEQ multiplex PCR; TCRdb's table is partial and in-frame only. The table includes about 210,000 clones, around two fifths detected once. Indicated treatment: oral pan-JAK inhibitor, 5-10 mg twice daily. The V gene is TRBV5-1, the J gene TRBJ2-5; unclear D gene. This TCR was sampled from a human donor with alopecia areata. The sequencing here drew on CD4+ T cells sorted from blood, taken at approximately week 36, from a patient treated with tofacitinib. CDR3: CASSLVGYEETQYF. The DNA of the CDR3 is TGCGCCAGCAGCTTGGTTGGGTACGAGGAGACCCAGTACTTC.